Shown below are 27 T cell receptor beta chains from a single sample sequenced in a study of cytomegalovirus exposure and HLA in healthy donors. Primers for the PCR totalled 60 Vbeta and 13 Jbeta. Some clones are missing from TCRdb's copy, which holds only in-frame ones; the method was immunoSEQ multiplex PCR. The sample includes roughly 150,000 clones, over 60% of them seen just once. The sequencing sample was made of PBMCs. Receptor source: a woman between 40 and 55 years old in good health and CMV-seronegative.

This rearrangement joins TRBV13 to TRBJ1-6, with D perhaps TRBD1 (5 bases). CDR1 is PRHDT, CDR2 FYEKMQ, per germline (reference sequence). Trimming shortened V by 5 bases and J by 7 bases, and 12 bases separated the two germline ends. The CDR3 extends over 14 amino acids. The CDR3 coding sequence is TGTGCCAGCAGCCCGCCCAGGGAAAATTCACCCCTCCACTTT. Translated, it gives CASSPPRENSPLHF.

CDR3 DNA: TGTGCCAGCAGTTTAGGAGCGGGGGCCCCCTACGAGCAGTACTTC. Its protein is CASSLGAGAPYEQYF. The chain combines TRBV28 with TRBJ2-7, with TRBD2 identical over 8 bases. Germline CDR1 MDHEN, CDR2 SYDVKM. There are 15 residues in the CDR3. V lost 2 bases to trimming and J lost 2 bases; unmatched junction nucleotides: 5.

The rearrangement joins TRBV27 to TRBJ1-2, with 7 bases lining up with TRBD1. The germline CDR1 and CDR2 sequences are MNHEY and SMNVEV (reference sequence). Losses at the gene ends were 4 bases for V and 5 bases for J; bases not matched to a gene: 10. This CDR3 has 15 amino acids. The CDR3 loop reads CASSSAGTVMYGYTF. DNA of the CDR3: TGTGCCAGCAGTTCTGCGGGGACAGTTATGTATGGCTACACCTTC.

This clone was seen a few times. This CDR3 is CASSSDRGYGYTF. Written as DNA, the CDR3 is TGTGCCAGCAGCTCAGACAGAGGCTATGGCTACACCTTC. The rearrangement uses TRBV14 and TRBJ1-2; a weak D match, TRBD1 (5 bases). The CDR3 contains 13 residues. CDR1 and CDR2 from the germline V gene are SGHDN and FVKESK. Trimming cost V 5 bases and J 4 bases, with 11 bases left between them.

The chain carries TRBV2 and TRBJ1-5, with D maybe TRBD1 (6 bases). V lost 6 bases and J 4 bases, leaving 10 bases between the germline ends. The germline CDR1 and CDR2 sequences are SNHLY and FYNNEI. The CDR3 loop spans 13 amino acids. CDR3 DNA: TGTGCCAGCAGGGGGGACATAAATCAGCCCCAGCATTTT. It codes for CASRGDINQPQHF.

CDR3 residues: CASNGNMNTEAFF. CDR3 DNA: TGTGCCAGCAACGGGAACATGAACACTGAAGCTTTCTTT. The V and J genes are TRBV6-1 and TRBJ1-1; D gene uncertain. CDR1 is MNHNS and CDR2 is SASEGT in the germline V gene. The CDR3 extends over 13 amino acids. V lost 7 bases and J 0 bases, leaving 9 bases between the germline ends.

This sequence joins TRBV27 and TRBJ1-6; D gene ambiguous. V was trimmed by 2 bases and J by 9 bases, leaving 14 bases between them. The CDR3 totals 15 residues. From germline, CDR1 is MNHEY and CDR2 SMNVEV (reference sequence). Here the CDR3 DNA reads TGTGCCAGCAGTTTACGGGAAATCGGGCGTTCACCCCTCCACTTT. It codes for CASSLREIGRSPLHF.

This clone was seen only a few times. This chain uses TRBV7-8 with TRBJ2-3; D might be TRBD1 (6 bases). The CDR3 spans 13 residues. Trimming took off 1 base at V and 9 bases at J, with 11 bases between the two ends. Germline V gene lookup returns CDR1 SGHVS and CDR2 FQNEAQ. CDR3 DNA sequence: TGTGCCAGCAGCTTAGATACAGGGTACACGCAGTATTTT. Translated: CASSLDTGYTQYF.

This chain connects TRBV4-1 to TRBJ2-5; the match to TRBD2 covers 10 bases. Germline CDR1 is MGHRA and CDR2 is YSYEKL. Losses at the gene ends were 0 bases for V and 3 bases for J; bases not matched to a gene: 10. The CDR3 spans 18 residues. CDR3 coding DNA: TGCGCCAGCAGCCAAGATCCCGGCCCTAGCGGGGGAGAAGAGACCCAGTACTTC. It yields the protein CASSQDPGPSGGEETQYF.

In its sample, this clone was seen a few times. Written as DNA, the CDR3 is TGTGCCAGCAGCTTTTGGGGCAGCGGGGAGCTGTTTTTT. This gives the protein CASSFWGSGELFF. This chain joins TRBV7-2 and TRBJ2-2; D may be TRBD1 (5 bases). The ends were cut back, 3 bases at V and 7 bases at J, with 9 bases in the middle. The CDR3 is 13 residues long. Germline V lookup: CDR1 SGHTA, CDR2 FQGNSA.

V gene TRBV5-4 combines with J gene TRBJ2-7, with 12 bases identical to TRBD1. The CDR3 length is 15 residues. Unmatched junction bases numbered 7, after V lost 3 bases and J lost 6 bases. Germline V gene sequence: CDR1 SGHNT, CDR2 YYREEE (reference sequence). CDR3 sequence reads: CASSSMGQGASEQYF. For the CDR3, the DNA is TGTGCCAGCAGCTCGATGGGACAGGGGGCAAGCGAGCAGTACTTC.

The chain couples TRBV29-1 to TRBJ1-4; no clear D. The CDR3 runs to 14 residues. The V end lost 3 bases, the J end lost 5 bases, and 13 bases lay between the germline ends. The germline V gene has CDR1 SQVTM and CDR2 ANQGSEA. DNA of the CDR3: TGCAGCGTTGAGAGTGAGGCGCGGAATGAAAAACTGTTTTTT. This encodes CSVESEARNEKLFF.

The chain is built from TRBV30 and TRBJ2-7; TRBD2 aligns across 7 bases. The germline V gene encodes CDR1 GTSNPN and CDR2 SVGIG (reference sequence). The ends lost 0 bases at V and 0 bases at J; junction bases unmatched: 2. The CDR3 is made up of 14 amino acids. CDR3 in DNA: TGTGCCTGGAGTGTGGCGGGAGACTCCTACGAGCAGTACTTC. Residues: CAWSVAGDSYEQYF.

With respect to this clone: This CDR3 is also generated by other DNA sequences in the sample. CDR3 DNA sequence: TGTGCCAGCAGACCCCTTGAGAATGAAAAACTGTTTTTT. Protein: CASRPLENEKLFF. This chain links TRBV28 with TRBJ1-4; no definite D call. V lost 6 bases and J 5 bases, leaving 10 bases between the germline ends. Germline assignment: CDR1 MDHEN and CDR2 SYDVKM. The CDR3 is made up of 13 amino acids.

V is TRBV5-1 and J is TRBJ2-1; D remains unclear. V lost 4 bases, J lost 4 bases, and 15 bases lay in between. From germline, CDR1 is SGHRS and CDR2 YFSETQ. The CDR3 loop spans 15 amino acids. The CDR3 nucleotides read TGCGCCAGCAGCGAAGTACCGGAGAAGTACAATGAGCAGTTCTTC. It codes for CASSEVPEKYNEQFF.

This clone was seen more than once but under ten times. The chain has TRBV7-9 and TRBJ1-6; maybe TRBD1 (6 bases). Germline V lookup: CDR1 SEHNR, CDR2 FQNEAQ (reference sequence). The CDR3 is 16 amino acids. Between the trimmed V and J ends, which lost 8 bases and 7 bases, there was a span of 21 bases. CDR3 nucleotides: TGTGCCAGCTCGCCGGACAGCTTAATCCCAAATTCACCCCTCCACTTT. Protein sequence: CASSPDSLIPNSPLHF.

V usage is TRBV28 and J usage is TRBJ2-1; D unclear. Germline V gene sequence: CDR1 MDHEN, CDR2 SYDVKM. Trimming removed 5 bases from V and 6 bases from J, with 11 bases in between. The CDR3 runs 13 residues. The CDR3 sequence is CASSRHRRNEQFF. The CDR3 DNA reads TGTGCCAGCAGTAGGCACAGACGCAATGAGCAGTTCTTC. Together with reference TRBV28 and TRBJ2-1, the CDR3 gives the full variable domain: DVKVTQSSRYLVKRTGEKVFLECVQDMDHENMFWYRQDPGLGLRLIYFSYDVKMKEKGDIPEGYSVSREKKERFSLILESASTNQTSMYLCASSRHRRNEQFFGPGTRLTVL.

This clone occurred a few times. This chain joins TRBV19 and TRBJ2-7, with D unresolved. Per germline, CDR1 LNHDA and CDR2 SQIVND (reference sequence). The CDR3 loop spans 15 amino acids. V was shortened by 3 bases and J by 7 bases, with 19 bases between the two germline ends. CDR3 DNA sequence: TGTGCCAGTAGTATGTCCGCAGACCGACTCCGGGAGCAGTACTTC. Translated: CASSMSADRLREQYF. The whole variable domain, remainder taken from reference TRBV19 and TRBJ2-7, is DGGITQSPKYLFRKEGQNVTLSCEQNLNHDAMYWYRQDPGQGLRLIYYSQIVNDFQKGDIAEGYSVSREKKESFPLTVTSAQKNPTAFYLCASSMSADRLREQYFGPGTRLTVT.

V usage is TRBV6-1 and J usage is TRBJ1-2, with D possibly TRBD1 on 5 matching bases. Trimming shortened V by 1 base and J by 5 bases, and 20 bases separated the two germline ends. This CDR3 spans 17 amino acids. CDR1 is MNHNS, CDR2 SASEGT, per germline. In DNA, the CDR3 is TGTGCCAGCAGTGAAGTTTTAGAACACAGGCAAAGGTATGGCTACACCTTC. Translating gives CASSEVLEHRQRYGYTF.

This chain uses TRBV6-5 with TRBJ2-2; a weak D match, TRBD1 (5 bases). This CDR3 region has 14 residues. Germline V gene lookup returns CDR1 MNHEY and CDR2 SVGAGI. V dropped 0 bases and J dropped 13 bases, with 15 bases sitting between them. The CDR3 region has the DNA TGTGCCAGCAGTTACTCGAAATGGGGCGGCGGGCTGTTTTTT. Protein: CASSYSKWGGGLFF.

This clone was seen just once. The chain has TRBV30 and TRBJ1-2; 11 nucleotides match TRBD1. The germline gives CDR1 GTSNPN, CDR2 SVGIG (reference sequence). The CDR3 runs 15 residues. V was pared by 1 base and J by 10 bases, with 11 bases of the junction left unmatched. The CDR3 loop is CAWSAWTGGLGDYTF. Written as DNA, the CDR3 is TGTGCCTGGAGTGCTTGGACAGGGGGCCTTGGGGACTACACCTTC.

The rearrangement uses TRBV5-1 and TRBJ2-6; possibly TRBD1 for D (5 bases). V dropped 0 bases and J dropped 2 bases, with 6 bases sitting between them. There are 15 residues in the CDR3. Per the germline V gene, CDR1 is SGHRS and CDR2 is YFSETQ. CDR3 DNA: TGCGCCAGCAGCTTGGCAGGGACTGGGGCCAACGTCCTGACTTTC. It codes for CASSLAGTGANVLTF.

With regard to this clone: Different DNA sequences within this sample yield the same CDR3. The V and J genes are TRBV6-5 and TRBJ1-6; TRBD1 aligns across 9 bases. The CDR3 runs 14 residues. Germline values: CDR1 MNHEY, CDR2 SVGAGI. Trimming removed 2 bases from V and 8 bases from J; junction bases left unmatched: 1. This CDR3 is CASSYRTGDSPLHF. The CDR3 DNA follows: TGTGCCAGCAGTTACCGGACAGGGGATTCACCCCTCCACTTT.

The V call is TRBV6-4, the J call TRBJ2-1; possibly TRBD2 for D (5 bases). Germline V gives CDR1 MRHNA, CDR2 SNTAGT. V lost 0 bases, J lost 1 base, and 19 bases lay in between. CDR3 size: 19 residues. CDR3 in amino acids: CASSDSAMGSGTSYNEQFF. The CDR3 DNA reads TGTGCCAGCAGTGACTCGGCCATGGGGAGCGGCACATCCTACAATGAGCAGTTCTTC.

V gene TRBV2 combines with J gene TRBJ2-5, with 8 bases identical to TRBD1. The CDR3 extends over 11 amino acids. The germline V gene encodes CDR1 SNHLY and CDR2 FYNNEI. V shed 6 bases and J 9 bases; nucleotides not matched to a gene: 3. The DNA of the CDR3 is TGTGCCAGCAGGAACAGGGGGTCCCAGTACTTC. This codes for CASRNRGSQYF.

The rearrangement links TRBV28 to TRBJ2-7, with D maybe TRBD2 (5 bases). The V end was cut by 6 bases, the J end by 2 bases, with 17 bases between. Looked up from germline, CDR1 is MDHEN and CDR2 is SYDVKM. The CDR3 is 15 amino acids. This CDR3 reads CASSTSGSLAYEQYF. The CDR3 DNA is TGTGCCAGCAGCACCTCGGGGAGTTTGGCCTACGAGCAGTACTTC.

This clone was seen a few times. The chain couples TRBV10-3 to TRBJ1-1; no definite D call. CDR1 and CDR2 (germline): ENHRY, SYGVKD. V shed 3 bases and J shed 2 bases, with 7 bases lying between them. The CDR3 runs to 13 residues. CDR3 sequence: CAISDSPNTEAFF. DNA of the CDR3: TGTGCCATCAGTGACTCTCCTAACACTGAAGCTTTCTTT.